The entry below gives a single T cell receptor beta chain sequence along with its context. Its antigen remains unidentified. These data are taken from a study of response to subunit inactivated influenza vaccine. Study outcomes and limitations: Each seasonal influenza vaccination recruits few new T cells, the authors suggested.

The CDR3 totals 14 residues. The germline CDR1 and CDR2 sequences are KGHSH and LQKENI. V was cut by 0 bases and J by 3 bases, with 7 bases left in between. From the RT-PCR reads, TCRdb called clonotypes with MiXCR, one entry per CDR3 protein. Altogether hundreds of thousands of distinct CDR3 sequences are present, 12% to 15% being singletons, with the ten largest covering 6% to 9.5%. The sample consisted of PBMCs from blood, taken about 14 days before vaccination. The origin of this receptor is a man aged 50 to 60 who received an inactivated influenza vaccine. The chain combines TRBV18 with TRBJ2-3, with D possibly TRBD2 on 5 matching bases. CDR3 DNA sequence: TGTGCCAGCTCACCACCGTCGGGAACAGATACGCAGTATTTT. Amino acid sequence: CASSPPSGTDTQYF.